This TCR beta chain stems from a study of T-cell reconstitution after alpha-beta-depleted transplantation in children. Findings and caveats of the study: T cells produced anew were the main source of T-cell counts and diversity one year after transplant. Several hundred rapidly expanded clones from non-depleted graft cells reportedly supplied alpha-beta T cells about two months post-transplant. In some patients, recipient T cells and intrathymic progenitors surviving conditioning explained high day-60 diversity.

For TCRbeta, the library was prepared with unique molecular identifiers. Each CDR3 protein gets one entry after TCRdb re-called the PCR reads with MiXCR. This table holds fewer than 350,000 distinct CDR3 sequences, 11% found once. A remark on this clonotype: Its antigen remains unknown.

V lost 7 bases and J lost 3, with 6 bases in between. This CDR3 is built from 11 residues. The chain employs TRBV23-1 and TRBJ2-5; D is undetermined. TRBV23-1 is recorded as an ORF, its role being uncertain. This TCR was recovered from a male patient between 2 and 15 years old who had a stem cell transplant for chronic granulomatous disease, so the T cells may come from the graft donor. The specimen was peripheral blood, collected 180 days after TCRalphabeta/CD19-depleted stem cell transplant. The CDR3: CASNDKETQYF. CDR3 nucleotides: TGCGCCAGCAACGACAAAGAGACCCAGTACTTC.